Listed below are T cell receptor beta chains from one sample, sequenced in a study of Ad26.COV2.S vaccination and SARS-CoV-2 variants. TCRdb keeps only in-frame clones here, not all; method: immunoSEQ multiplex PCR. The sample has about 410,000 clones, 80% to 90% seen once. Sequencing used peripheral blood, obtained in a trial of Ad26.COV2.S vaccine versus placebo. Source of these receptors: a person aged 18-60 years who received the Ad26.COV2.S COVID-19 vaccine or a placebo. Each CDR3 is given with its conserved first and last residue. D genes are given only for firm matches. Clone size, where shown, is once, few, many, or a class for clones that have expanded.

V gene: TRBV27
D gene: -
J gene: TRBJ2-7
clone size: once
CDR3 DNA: TGTGCCAGCAGTTTTAAGTTCGGTAGGAACGATTACGAGCAGTACTTC
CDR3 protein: CASSFKFGRNDYEQYF

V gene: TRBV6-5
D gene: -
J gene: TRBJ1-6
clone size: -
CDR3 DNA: TGTGCCAGCAGTACCGGGAGGTATAATTCACCCCTCCACTTT
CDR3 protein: CASSTGRYNSPLHF

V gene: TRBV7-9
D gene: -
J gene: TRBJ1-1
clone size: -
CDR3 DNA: TGTGCCAGCAGCCAGAAGCGATGGGAACCCACTGAAGCTTTCTTT
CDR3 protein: CASSQKRWEPTEAFF

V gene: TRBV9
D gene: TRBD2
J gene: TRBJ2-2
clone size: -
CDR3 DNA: TGTGCCAGCAGCGGGGGACTAGACTCCGGGGAGCTGTTTTTT
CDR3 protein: CASSGGLDSGELFF

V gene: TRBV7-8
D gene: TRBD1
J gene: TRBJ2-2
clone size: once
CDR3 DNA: TGTGCCAGCAGCGGGACAGGGCTACCACTTTACACCGGGGAGCTGTTTTTT
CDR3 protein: CASSGTGLPLYTGELFF

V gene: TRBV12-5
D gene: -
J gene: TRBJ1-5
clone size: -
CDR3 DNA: TGTGCTAGTGGTTTGGGGGGGAAGGGCAATCAGCCCCAGCATTTT
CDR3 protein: CASGLGGKGNQPQHF

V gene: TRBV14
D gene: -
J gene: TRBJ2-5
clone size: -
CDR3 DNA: TGTGCCAGCAGCCCACGAAGGGGAGAGACCCAGTACTTC
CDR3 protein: CASSPRRGETQYF

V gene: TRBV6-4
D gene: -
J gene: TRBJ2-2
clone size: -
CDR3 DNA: TGTGCCAGCAGTGACTCGAGAGGCTCCGGGGAGCTGTTTTTT
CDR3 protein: CASSDSRGSGELFF

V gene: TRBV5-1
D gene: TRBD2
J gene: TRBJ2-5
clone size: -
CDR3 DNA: TGCGCCAGCAGCTCCCCGGGACTAGCAGAAGAGACCCAGTACTTC
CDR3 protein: CASSSPGLAEETQYF

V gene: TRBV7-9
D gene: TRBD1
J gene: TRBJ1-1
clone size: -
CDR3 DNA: TGTGCCAGCAGCCCCAGGACAGGGGAGAACACTGAAGCTTTCTTT
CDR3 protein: CASSPRTGENTEAFF

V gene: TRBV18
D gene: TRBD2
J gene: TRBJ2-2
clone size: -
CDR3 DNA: TGTGCCAGCTCACCCGAAGTTAGCGGGGACAACACCGGGGAGCTGTTTTTT
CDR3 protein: CASSPEVSGDNTGELFF

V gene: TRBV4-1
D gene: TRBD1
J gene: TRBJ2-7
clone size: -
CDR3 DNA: TGCGCCAGCAGCCAAGATCGGACAGGCGACGGGGAGCAGTACTTC
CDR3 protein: CASSQDRTGDGEQYF

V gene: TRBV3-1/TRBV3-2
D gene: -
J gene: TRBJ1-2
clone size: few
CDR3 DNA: TGTGCCAGCAGCTTTGCTTTTGATGGCTACACCTTC
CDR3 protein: CASSFAFDGYTF

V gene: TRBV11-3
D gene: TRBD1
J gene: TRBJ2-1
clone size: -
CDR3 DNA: TGTGCCAGCAGCTTGGACAGGGTCGCGGACAATGAGCAGTTCTTC
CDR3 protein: CASSLDRVADNEQFF

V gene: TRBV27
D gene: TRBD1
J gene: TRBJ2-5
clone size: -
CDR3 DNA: TGTGCCAGCAGTTCCGCAGGGGGACAAGAGACCCAGTACTTC
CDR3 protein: CASSSAGGQETQYF

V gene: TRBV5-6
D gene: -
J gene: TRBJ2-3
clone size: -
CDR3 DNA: TGTGCCAGCAGGAGGGGCGGCCTAGTAGGGACAGATACGCAGTATTTT
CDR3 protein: CASRRGGLVGTDTQYF

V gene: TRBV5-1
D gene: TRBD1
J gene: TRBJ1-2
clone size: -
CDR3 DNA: TGCGCCAGCAGCTTGGGACAGGGCTACTATGGCTACACCTTC
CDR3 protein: CASSLGQGYYGYTF

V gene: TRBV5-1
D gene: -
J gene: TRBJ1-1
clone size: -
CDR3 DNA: TGCGCCAGCGGAACGGACACCGACACTGAAGCTTTCTTT
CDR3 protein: CASGTDTDTEAFF

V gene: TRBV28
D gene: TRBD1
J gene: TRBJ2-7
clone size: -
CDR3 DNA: TGTGCCAGCAATGACAGGGCCTACGAGCAGTACTTC
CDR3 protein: CASNDRAYEQYF

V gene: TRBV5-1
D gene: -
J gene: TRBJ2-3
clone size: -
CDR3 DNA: TGCGCCAGCAACTACGGAGGGCAGGGCACAGATACGCAGTATTTT
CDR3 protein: CASNYGGQGTDTQYF

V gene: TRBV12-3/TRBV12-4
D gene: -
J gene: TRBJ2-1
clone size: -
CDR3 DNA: TGTGCCAGCAGCCGGACTAAAAACAATGAGCAGTTCTTC
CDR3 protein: CASSRTKNNEQFF

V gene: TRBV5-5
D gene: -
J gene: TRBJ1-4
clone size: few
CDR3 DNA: TGTGCCAGCAGCTTGTACAGGGATCAACTGTTTTTT
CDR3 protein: CASSLYRDQLFF

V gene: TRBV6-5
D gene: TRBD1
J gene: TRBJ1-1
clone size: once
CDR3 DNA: TGTGCCAGCAGTATGACAGGGTGGGGTACTGAAGCTTTCTTT
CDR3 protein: CASSMTGWGTEAFF

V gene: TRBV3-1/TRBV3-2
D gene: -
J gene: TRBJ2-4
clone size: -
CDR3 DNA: TGTGCCAGCAGCACCCGGGACCCCTCAGTTCAGTACTTC
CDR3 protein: CASSTRDPSVQYF

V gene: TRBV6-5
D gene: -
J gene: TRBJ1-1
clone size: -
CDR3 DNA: TGTGCCAGTATGAGGCGTACCATGAACACTGAAGCTTTCTTT
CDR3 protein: CASMRRTMNTEAFF

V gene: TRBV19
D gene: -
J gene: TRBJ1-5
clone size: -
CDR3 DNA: TGTGCCAGTAGTTGGTTAGGTGGCAATCAGCCCCAGCATTTT
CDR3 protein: CASSWLGGNQPQHF

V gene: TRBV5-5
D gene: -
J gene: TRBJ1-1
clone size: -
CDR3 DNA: TGTGCCAGCAGCTTGACTGGGGCGGGGCTTTCAGTAGCTTTCTTT
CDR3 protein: CASSLTGAGLSVAFF

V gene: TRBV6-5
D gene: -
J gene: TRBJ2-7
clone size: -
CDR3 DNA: TGTGCCAGCAGCTACGACAGGACCTACGAGCAGTACTTC
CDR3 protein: CASSYDRTYEQYF

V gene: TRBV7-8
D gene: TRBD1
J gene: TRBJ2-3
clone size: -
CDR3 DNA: TGTGCCAGCAGCCCAAGCCCCCCACACAGGGGGCAAAGCACAGATACGCAGTATTTT
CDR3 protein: CASSPSPPHRGQSTDTQYF

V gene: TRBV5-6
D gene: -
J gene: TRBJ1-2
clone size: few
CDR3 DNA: TGTGCCAGCAGCTTATCGGGTCAACCGGGTGGCTACACCTTC
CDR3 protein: CASSLSGQPGGYTF

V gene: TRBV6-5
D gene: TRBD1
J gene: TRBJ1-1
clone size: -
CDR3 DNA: TGTGCCAGCAGTTCCCCGGGACAGGGTAACACTGAAGCTTTCTTT
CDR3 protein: CASSSPGQGNTEAFF

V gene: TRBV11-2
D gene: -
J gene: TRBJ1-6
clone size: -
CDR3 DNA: TGTGCCAGCAGCTTAGGAACAGGGAGGAATTCACCCCTCCACTTT
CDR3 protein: CASSLGTGRNSPLHF

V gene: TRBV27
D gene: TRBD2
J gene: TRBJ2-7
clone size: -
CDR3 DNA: TGTGCCAGCAGTATGACTAGCGGGGGATACTACGAGCAGTACTTC
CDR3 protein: CASSMTSGGYYEQYF

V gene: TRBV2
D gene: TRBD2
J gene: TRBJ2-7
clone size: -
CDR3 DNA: TGTGCCAGCAGTGAACTGGCGGGGGGCCCCTACGAGCAGTACTTC
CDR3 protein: CASSELAGGPYEQYF

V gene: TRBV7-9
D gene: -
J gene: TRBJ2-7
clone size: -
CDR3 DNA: TGTGCCAGCAGCTTAAGGGGGTCGGACGAGCAGTACTTC
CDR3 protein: CASSLRGSDEQYF

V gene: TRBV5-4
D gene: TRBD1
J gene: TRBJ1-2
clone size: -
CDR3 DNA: TGTGCCAGCAGCCTAGGGGACAGGGTCTATGGCTACACCTTC
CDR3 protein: CASSLGDRVYGYTF

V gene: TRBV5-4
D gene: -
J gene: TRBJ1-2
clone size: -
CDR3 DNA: TGTGCCAGCAGCTTGAGGTTTCTTGGGCGGGGGAACTATGGCTACACCTTC
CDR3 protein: CASSLRFLGRGNYGYTF

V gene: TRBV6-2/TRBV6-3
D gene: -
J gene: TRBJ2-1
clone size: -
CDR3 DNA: TGTGCCAGCAGTTACTATGGGACCAACAATGAGCAGTTCTTC
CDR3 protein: CASSYYGTNNEQFF

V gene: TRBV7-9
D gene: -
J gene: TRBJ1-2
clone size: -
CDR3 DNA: TGTGCCAGCAGCTTATCGTGGGGGGACTACACCTTC
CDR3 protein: CASSLSWGDYTF

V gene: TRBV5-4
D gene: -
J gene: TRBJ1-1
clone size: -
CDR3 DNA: TGTGCCAGCAGCTTGGCGCCGGTAGAGATAGCTTTCTTT
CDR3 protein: CASSLAPVEIAFF

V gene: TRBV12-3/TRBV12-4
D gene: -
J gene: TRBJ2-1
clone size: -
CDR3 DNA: TGTGCCAGCAGTTTAGCGAATGAGCAGTTCTTC
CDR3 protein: CASSLANEQFF

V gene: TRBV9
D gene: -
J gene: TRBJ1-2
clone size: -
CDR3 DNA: TGTGCCAGCAGCTCGGGACCGTACCAATCCGGTGGCTACACCTTC
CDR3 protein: CASSSGPYQSGGYTF

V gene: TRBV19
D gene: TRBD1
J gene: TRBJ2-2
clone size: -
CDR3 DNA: TGTGCCAGTAGTGCCCCCCCCCGGGACAGGGGCCCAGGTGGGGAGCTGTTTTTT
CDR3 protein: CASSAPPRDRGPGGELFF

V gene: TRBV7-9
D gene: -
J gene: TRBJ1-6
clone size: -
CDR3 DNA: TGTGCCAGCAGCTGGGGACGTTCTAATTCACCCCTCCACTTT
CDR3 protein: CASSWGRSNSPLHF

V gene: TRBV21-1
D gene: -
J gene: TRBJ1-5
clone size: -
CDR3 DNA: TGTGCCAGCAGGCCACAGGGTAGGGGACAGCCCCAGCATTTT
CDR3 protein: CASRPQGRGQPQHF

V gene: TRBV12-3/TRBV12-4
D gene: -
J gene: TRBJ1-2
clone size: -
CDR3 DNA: TGTGCCAGCAGCAACAGTAACAGCTATGGCTACACCTTC
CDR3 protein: CASSNSNSYGYTF

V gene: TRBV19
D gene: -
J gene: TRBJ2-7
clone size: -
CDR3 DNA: TGTGCCAGTAGTCCCTCGGACAGCTCCTACGAGCAGTACTTC
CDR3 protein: CASSPSDSSYEQYF

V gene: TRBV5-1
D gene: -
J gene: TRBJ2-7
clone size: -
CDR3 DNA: TGCGCCAGCAGCTTAGACAGAAACAAACCTACCTACGAGCAGTACTTC
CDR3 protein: CASSLDRNKPTYEQYF

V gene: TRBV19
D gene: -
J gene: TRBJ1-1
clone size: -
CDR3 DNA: TGTGCCACCAAAGGGGGGCGGTTGAACACTGAAGCTTTCTTT
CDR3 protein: CATKGGRLNTEAFF

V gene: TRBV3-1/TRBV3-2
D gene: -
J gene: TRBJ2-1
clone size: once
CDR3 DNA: TGTGCCAGCAGCCAAGTGAGACTGGGTATTGAGCAGTTCTTC
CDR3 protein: CASSQVRLGIEQFF